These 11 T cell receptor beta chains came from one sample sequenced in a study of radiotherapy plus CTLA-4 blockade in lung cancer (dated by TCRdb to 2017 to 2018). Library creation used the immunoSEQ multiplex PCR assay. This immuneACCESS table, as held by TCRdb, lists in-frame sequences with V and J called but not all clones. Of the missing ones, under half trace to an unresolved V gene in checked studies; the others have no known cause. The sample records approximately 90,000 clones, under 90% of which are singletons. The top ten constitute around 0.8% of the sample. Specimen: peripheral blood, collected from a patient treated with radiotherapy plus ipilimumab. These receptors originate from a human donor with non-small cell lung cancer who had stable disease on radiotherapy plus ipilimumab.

The DNA of the CDR3 is TGTGCCAGCAGTTTCAGGACTAGCGAGAACACCGGGGAGCTGTTTTTT. Its translation is CASSFRTSENTGELFF. This chain uses TRBV6-6 with TRBJ2-2; TRBD2 matches 9 bases. This CDR3 spans 16 amino acids. With V trimmed by 4 bases and J by 1 base, 4 bases remained unmatched. Germline lookup yields CDR1 MNHNY and CDR2 SVGAGI (reference sequence).

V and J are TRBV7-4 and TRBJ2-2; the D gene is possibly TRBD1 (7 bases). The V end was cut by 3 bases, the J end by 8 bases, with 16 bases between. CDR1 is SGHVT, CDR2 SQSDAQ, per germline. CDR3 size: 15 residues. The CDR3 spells CASSFQDREAGELFF. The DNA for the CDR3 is TGTGCCAGCAGCTTCCAAGACAGGGAGGCAGGGGAGCTGTTTTTT.

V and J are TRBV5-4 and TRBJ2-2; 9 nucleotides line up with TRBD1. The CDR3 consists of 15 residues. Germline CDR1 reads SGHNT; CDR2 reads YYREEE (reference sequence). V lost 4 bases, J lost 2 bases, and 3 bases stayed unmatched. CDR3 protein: CASSIQGANTGELFF. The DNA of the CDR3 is TGTGCCAGCAGCATACAGGGGGCAAACACCGGGGAGCTGTTTTTT.

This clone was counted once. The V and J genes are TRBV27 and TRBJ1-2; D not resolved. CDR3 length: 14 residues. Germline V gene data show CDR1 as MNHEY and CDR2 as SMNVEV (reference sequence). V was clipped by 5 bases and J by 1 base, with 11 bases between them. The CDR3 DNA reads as TGTGCCAGCAGTAGTAGAGCTTTTAACTATGGCTACACCTTC. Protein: CASSSRAFNYGYTF.

The CDR3 sequence is CASSSGLALSTDTQYF. In DNA form, the CDR3 reads TGTGCCAGCAGCTCGGGACTAGCACTCAGCACAGATACGCAGTATTTT. The V gene is TRBV5-8, the J gene TRBJ2-3, with 9 bases aligning to TRBD2. This CDR3 contains 16 residues. Germline CDR1 and CDR2: SGHTS and YDEGEE. Unmatched junction bases numbered 5, after V lost 3 bases and J lost 0 bases.

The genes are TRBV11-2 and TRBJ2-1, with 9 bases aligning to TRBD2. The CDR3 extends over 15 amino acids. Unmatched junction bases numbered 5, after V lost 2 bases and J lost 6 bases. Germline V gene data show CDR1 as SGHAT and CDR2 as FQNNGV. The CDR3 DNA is TGTGCCAGCAGCTTATGGCGGGGGGGCCCCAATGAGCAGTTCTTC. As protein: CASSLWRGGPNEQFF.

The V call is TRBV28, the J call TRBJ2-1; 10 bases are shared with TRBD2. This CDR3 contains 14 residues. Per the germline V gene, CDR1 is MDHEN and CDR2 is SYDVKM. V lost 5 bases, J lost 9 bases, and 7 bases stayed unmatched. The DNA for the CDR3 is TGTGCCAGCAGTGAAGCGGGAGGGCGAAGTGAGCAGTTCTTC. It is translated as CASSEAGGRSEQFF. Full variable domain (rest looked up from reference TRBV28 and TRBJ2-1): DVKVTQSSRYLVKRTGEKVFLECVQDMDHENMFWYRQDPGLGLRLIYFSYDVKMKEKGDIPEGYSVSREKKERFSLILESASTNQTSMYLCASSEAGGRSEQFFGPGTRLTVL.

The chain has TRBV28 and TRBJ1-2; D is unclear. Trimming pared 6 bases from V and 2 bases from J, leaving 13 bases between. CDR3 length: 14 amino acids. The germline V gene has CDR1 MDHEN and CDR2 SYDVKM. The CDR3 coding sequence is TGTGCCAGCAGGGAAAATGGGGTGAACTATGGCTACACCTTC. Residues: CASRENGVNYGYTF.

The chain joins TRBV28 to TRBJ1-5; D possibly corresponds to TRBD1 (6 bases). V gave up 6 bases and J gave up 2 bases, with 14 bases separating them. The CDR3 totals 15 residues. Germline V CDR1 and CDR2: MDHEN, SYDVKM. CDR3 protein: CASSPGAFGNQPQHF. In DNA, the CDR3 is TGTGCCAGCAGCCCAGGGGCTTTCGGCAATCAGCCCCAGCATTTT.

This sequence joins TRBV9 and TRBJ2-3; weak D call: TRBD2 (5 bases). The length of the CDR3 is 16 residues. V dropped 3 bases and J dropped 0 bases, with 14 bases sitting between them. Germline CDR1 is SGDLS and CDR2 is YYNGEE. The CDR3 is CASSDISGSSTDTQYF. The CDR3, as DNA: TGTGCCAGCAGCGATATAAGCGGATCTAGCACAGATACGCAGTATTTT.

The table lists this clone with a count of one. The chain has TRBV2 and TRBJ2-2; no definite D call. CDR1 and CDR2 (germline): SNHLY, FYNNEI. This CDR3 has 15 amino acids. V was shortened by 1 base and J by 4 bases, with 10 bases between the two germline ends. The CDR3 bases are TGTGCCAGCAGTGAAGAGGGCACGAGCACCGGGGAGCTGTTTTTT. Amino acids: CASSEEGTSTGELFF. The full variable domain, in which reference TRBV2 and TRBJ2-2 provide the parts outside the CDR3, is EPEVTQTPSHQVTQMGQEVILRCVPISNHLYFYWYRQILGQKVEFLVSFYNNEISEKSEIFDDQFSVERPDGSNFTLKIRSTKLEDSAMYFCASSEEGTSTGELFFGEGSRLTVL.